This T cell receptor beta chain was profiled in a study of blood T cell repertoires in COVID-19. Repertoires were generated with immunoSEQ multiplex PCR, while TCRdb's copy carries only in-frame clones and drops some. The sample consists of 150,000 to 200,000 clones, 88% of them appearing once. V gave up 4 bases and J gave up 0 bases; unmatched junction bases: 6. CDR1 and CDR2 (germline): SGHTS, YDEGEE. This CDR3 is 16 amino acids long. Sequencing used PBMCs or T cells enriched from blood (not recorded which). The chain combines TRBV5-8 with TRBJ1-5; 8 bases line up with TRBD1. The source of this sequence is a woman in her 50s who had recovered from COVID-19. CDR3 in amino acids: CASSIGTGHSNQPQHF. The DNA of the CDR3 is TGTGCCAGCAGCATAGGGACAGGCCATAGCAATCAGCCCCAGCATTTT.